This T cell receptor beta chain was retrieved from a study of blood T cell repertoires in COVID-19. Clones were sequenced by immunoSEQ multiplex PCR, and TCRdb holds only the in-frame ones, with some missing. The sample shows about 240,000 clones, 87% of them seen only once. The sequence was obtained from a man aged 55 to 69 who had recovered from COVID-19. The sample consisted of peripheral blood.

The CDR3 protein is CAWSVGLGVDTQYF. As DNA, the CDR3 is TGTGCCTGGAGTGTGGGACTAGGTGTGGATACGCAGTATTTT. This chain uses TRBV30 with TRBJ2-3, with 8 positions matching TRBD2. Unmatched junction bases numbered 5, after V lost 0 bases and J lost 6 bases. The germline V gene encodes CDR1 GTSNPN and CDR2 SVGIG (reference sequence). The CDR3 spans 14 residues.